The present entry profiles one TCR beta chain with its context. Its binding antigen is unknown. Base qualities are not at hand, and no much larger clone is one base apart. This sample is part of a study of OX40 agonist ivuxolimab in advanced cancers. Describing the broader study: Ivuxolimab, which targeted the costimulatory receptor OX40 (CD134), was an agonistic, fully human IgG2 monoclonal antibody. Intravenous ivuxolimab was administered to patients every 2 weeks at six dose levels: 0.01, 0.1, 0.3, 1.5, 3 and 10 mg/kg. Of the roughly 52 dose-escalation patients, hepatocellular carcinoma was present in about 19, melanoma in around 15, renal cell carcinoma in 9 and head and neck cancer in 9. A male proportion of roughly 80% and a mean age of roughly 58 years, ranging from roughly 23 to 80, were recorded for the dose-escalation cohort. Prior anti-PD-1, anti-PD-L1 or anti-CTLA-4 therapy was permitted, and checkpoint inhibitors had been received by 30% to 40% of dose-escalation patients. Partial responses occurred in three dose-escalation patients: two with cutaneous melanoma and one with hepatocellular carcinoma. The purpose of peripheral TCRbeta sequencing was to test whether ivuxolimab changed TCR sequence diversity and led to clonal T-cell expansion. The paper describes the monotherapy dose-escalation part (N of about 50 patients) of the phase I trial of ivuxolimab.

The research as a whole found: Clonal expansion of both CD4+ and CD8+ blood T cells was observed from baseline to week 6 at doses 0.1 to 3.0 mg/kg. After ivuxolimab, expanded clones were on average more numerous among CD8+ T cells than among CD4+ T cells. Low levels of normalized T-cell clonal expansion were also shown by some nonresponding patients. In the 0.1-3.0 mg/kg groups, partial responders were among the patients with the lowest normalized peripheral clonal expansion, particularly in CD8+ T cells. The antigen specificity of the peripheral T cells that underwent clonal expansion was not determined.

For sequencing of the TCRbeta CDR3 region, genomic DNA was extracted from the sorted cells. The immunoSEQ Assay was used for sequencing of TCRbeta CDR3 regions. TCRdb obtained this table from immuneACCESS and retained in-frame rearrangements with V and J assigned. These tables miss some clones; where compared with another copy, unresolved V genes account for less than half of the shortfall, and the remainder is unexplained. Recorded for this sample are some 77,000 clones; about nine tenths of them occurred a single time. The ten largest make up less than 10% of the sample. The trial excluded patients who had a history of autoimmune disease or were on systemic immunosuppression. In every dose cohort, peripheral blood was drawn for TCR sequencing at baseline, cycle 4 day 1, and cycle 7 day 1. Samples were obtained from an open-label, multicenter, first-in-human phase I dose-escalation trial of ivuxolimab. The trial enrolled adults with locally advanced or metastatic head and neck squamous cell, hepatocellular, melanoma or renal cell carcinoma. CD4+ and CD8+ T cells were sorted separately from peripheral blood before TCR sequencing.

Ends trimmed: V by 4 bases, J by 5 bases; bases unmatched to a gene: 11. CDR1 MNHNS and CDR2 SASEGT are derived from the germline V gene. CDR3 length: 16 amino acids, cysteine to phenylalanine. The only DNA kept is the CDR3, 48 bases in frame from the first base. Sample: CD4+ or CD8+ T cells sorted from blood, taken in a trial of the OX40 agonist ivuxolimab. The clonotype was recovered from an adult with an advanced solid tumor such as melanoma, head and neck, liver or kidney cancer. Rearrangement joined TRBV6-1 to TRBJ2-5; TRBD1 fits 9 bases in the junction. The nucleotide sequence is TGTGCCAGCAGTGCAGCACCAGGACAGGGGTATGAGACCCAGTACTTC. This codes for CASSAAPGQGYETQYF.